The 7 T cell receptor beta chains in this list originate from one sample, sequenced in a study of blood T cells in healthy people across ages. With a J-beta primer mix and a sample-barcoded 5' primer, a second PCR ran about 7 to 11 cycles. Each CDR3 protein gets one entry after TCRdb re-called the 5' RACE reads with MiXCR. The sample has around 1.5 million distinct CDR3 sequences, about 40% seen once. Sample: blood. The receptors originated from a woman under 30 in good health.

The sample holds a few counts of this clonotype. The junction differs from germline at one of its ends, possibly a read error. The rearrangement joins TRBV20-1 to TRBJ2-1, with 9 positions matching TRBD2. CDR3 length: 17 amino acids. Germline V lookup: CDR1 DFQATT, CDR2 SNEGSKA (reference sequence). This CDR3 is CSARGAGGLSSYNEQFF. The CDR3 DNA reads TGCAGTGCCAGAGGAGCGGGAGGCCTTAGCTCCTACAATGAGCAGTTCTTC.

This clonotype was recorded a few times. The chain has TRBV5-1 and TRBJ1-1; TRBD1 agrees at 7 bases. V was clipped by 6 bases and J by 5 bases; unmatched bases: 10. In germline, CDR1 is SGHRS, CDR2 YFSETQ. The CDR3 contains 14 residues. CDR3 in DNA: TGCGCCAGCACCGGAACAGGGGCGTATACTGAAGCTTTCTTT. Translation gives CASTGTGAYTEAFF.

The gene calls are TRBV9 and TRBJ2-3, with 9 bases lining up with TRBD2. Germline CDR1 SGDLS, CDR2 YYNGEE. This CDR3 is built from 13 residues. V lost 8 bases, J lost 4 bases, and 5 bases stayed unmatched. The CDR3, as DNA: TGTGCCAGGAAGCGGGGGGAATCAGATACGCAGTATTTT. This encodes CARKRGESDTQYF.

Many counts were recorded for this clonotype. The junction and the germline gene differ at one end; a read error may be behind it. The rearrangement joins TRBV5-1 to TRBJ2-5; no clear D gene. Germline assignment: CDR1 SGHRS and CDR2 YFSETQ. The CDR3 contains 14 residues. CDR3 amino acids: CASSLLGSQETQYF. The CDR3 bases are TGTGCCAGCAGTTTGCTAGGGTCCCAAGAGACCCAGTACTTC. Drawing the rest from reference TRBV5-1 and TRBJ2-5, the complete variable domain is KAGVTQTPRYLIKTRGQQVTLSCSPISGHRSVSWYQQTPGQGLQFLFEYFSETQRNKGNFPGRFSGRQFSNSRSEMNVSTLELGDSALYLCASSLLGSQETQYFGPGTRLLVL.

This clonotype was found a few times. This chain connects TRBV20-1 to TRBJ2-5; D perhaps matches TRBD1 (8 bases). The J call is in doubt because the DNA end fits TRBJ2-7 better. From germline, CDR1 is DFQATT and CDR2 SNEGSKA (reference sequence). The CDR3 contains 13 residues. Here the CDR3 DNA reads TGCAGTGCTAGGTTGACAGGGGAGGGCGAGCAGTACTTC. Translated: CSARLTGEGEQYF.

V and J are TRBV5-5 and TRBJ2-7; D call uncertain. V shed 2 bases and J shed 0 bases, with 9 bases lying between them. The CDR3 has 14 amino acids. Germline assignment: CDR1 SGHKS and CDR2 YYEKEE (reference sequence). CDR3 sequence: CASSFHKFSYEQYF. The CDR3 coding sequence is TGTGCCAGCAGCTTTCACAAATTCTCCTACGAGCAGTACTTC.

This clonotype was observed a handful of times. The chain has TRBV5-1 and TRBJ1-1; TRBD1 agrees at 9 bases. The CDR3 has 14 amino acids. Trimming removed 4 bases from V and 3 bases from J; junction bases left unmatched: 4. Per germline, CDR1 SGHRS and CDR2 YFSETQ. This CDR3 reads CASSRTGVDTEAFF. CDR3 nucleotide sequence: TGCGCCAGCAGCCGGACAGGGGTAGACACTGAAGCTTTCTTT.